The T cell receptor beta chain described here comes from a study of T cells after yellow fever vaccination. CDR3 size: 16 residues. Germline values: CDR1 MGHRA, CDR2 YSYEKL. V was shortened by 1 base and J by 9 bases, with 21 bases between the two germline ends. 5'RACE template switching produced TCR cDNA carrying a universal primer site and UMIs. In TCRdb, the 5' RACE reads were re-called with MiXCR into one record per CDR3 protein. Among roughly 250,000 distinct CDR3 sequences listed, under 15% were seen once. In its sample, this clonotype was seen a few times. This clonotype was obtained from a man between 25 and 39 years old who received the YFV17D yellow fever vaccine. The specimen was CD4+ T cells sorted from PBMCs, collected 45 days after the yellow fever booster vaccination. The genes are TRBV4-1 and TRBJ1-1; tentative D call: TRBD1 (6 bases). The CDR3 loop reads CASSQVPSGASLQAFF. CDR3 sequence (DNA): TGCGCCAGCAGCCAAGTCCCCTCGGGGGCGAGCCTTCAAGCTTTCTTT.